The rows below give T cell receptor beta chains drawn from one sample of a study. Each CDR3 protein is one row after TCRdb ran MiXCR on the multiplex PCR reads. The profile shows nearly 1,000 distinct CDR3 sequences, less than 6% of them singletons. Sample: tumor-infiltrating naive CD4+ T cells sorted from the breast tumor. These receptors were obtained from a female donor with breast cancer. Both conserved end residues are part of each CDR3. D genes are given only for firm matches. Clone size is given for some rows only: seen once, a few or many times, or a class if the clone is expanded.

V gene: TRBV12-3/TRBV12-4
clone size: medium-sized
J gene: TRBJ1-2
D gene: .
CDR3 DNA: TGTGCCAGCAGTTTAGGACGACAGGAAGGCTACACCTTC
CDR3 protein: CASSLGRQEGYTF

V gene: TRBV12-3/TRBV12-4
clone size: medium-sized
J gene: TRBJ1-2
D gene: .
CDR3 DNA: TGTGCCAGCAGCCCGGACAGCTATGGCTACACCTTC
CDR3 protein: CASSPDSYGYTF

V gene: TRBV12-3/TRBV12-4
clone size: many
J gene: TRBJ1-2
D gene: .
CDR3 DNA: TGTGCCAGCAGAGATACAGGGTTTGACTATGGCTACACCTTC
CDR3 protein: CASRDTGFDYGYTF

V gene: TRBV12-3/TRBV12-4
clone size: many
J gene: TRBJ1-2
D gene: .
CDR3 DNA: TGTGCCAGCAGTTTAGCCCTCAGGGTTCGAGGCTACACCTTC
CDR3 protein: CASSLALRVRGYTF

V gene: TRBV12-3/TRBV12-4
clone size: medium-sized
J gene: TRBJ1-2
D gene: TRBD1
CDR3 DNA: TGTGCCAGCAGTTTTGGGACAGGGAAGAACTATGGCTACACCTTC
CDR3 protein: CASSFGTGKNYGYTF

V gene: TRBV12-3/TRBV12-4
clone size: medium-sized
J gene: TRBJ1-2
D gene: .
CDR3 DNA: TGTGCCAGCAGTTCAGGGCCCTGGCTGGATGGCTACACCTTC
CDR3 protein: CASSSGPWLDGYTF

V gene: TRBV12-3/TRBV12-4
clone size: .
J gene: TRBJ1-2
D gene: TRBD1
CDR3 DNA: TGTGCCAGCAGTTTGACAGGGAAGAGGAACTATGGCTACACCTTC
CDR3 protein: CASSLTGKRNYGYTF

V gene: TRBV12-3/TRBV12-4
clone size: many
J gene: TRBJ1-2
D gene: .
CDR3 DNA: TGTGCCAGCAGCCCAACAACCAACTATGGCTACACCTTC
CDR3 protein: CASSPTTNYGYTF

V gene: TRBV12-3/TRBV12-4
clone size: many
J gene: TRBJ1-2
D gene: .
CDR3 DNA: TGTGCCAGCACCGGCAGGGGCGGCTATGGCTACACCTTC
CDR3 protein: CASTGRGGYGYTF

V gene: TRBV12-3/TRBV12-4
clone size: many
J gene: TRBJ1-2
D gene: .
CDR3 DNA: TGTGCCAGCAGCTTAGGGACCGGGCACACCTTC
CDR3 protein: CASSLGTGHTF

V gene: TRBV12-3/TRBV12-4
clone size: many
J gene: TRBJ1-2
D gene: .
CDR3 DNA: TGTGCCAGCACCGACAGATATGGCTACACCTTC
CDR3 protein: CASTDRYGYTF

V gene: TRBV12-3/TRBV12-4
clone size: medium-sized
J gene: TRBJ1-2
D gene: .
CDR3 DNA: TGTGCCAGCACTTTGACTGGGGATGGCTACACCTTC
CDR3 protein: CASTLTGDGYTF

V gene: TRBV12-3/TRBV12-4
clone size: many
J gene: TRBJ1-2
D gene: TRBD1
CDR3 DNA: TGTGCCAGCAGTTTCGGACAGGGCGCCGCCGGAGGCTACACCTTC
CDR3 protein: CASSFGQGAAGGYTF

V gene: TRBV12-3/TRBV12-4
clone size: large
J gene: TRBJ1-2
D gene: .
CDR3 DNA: TGTGCCAGCAGTTTACCCGGGAATGGCTACACCTTC
CDR3 protein: CASSLPGNGYTF

V gene: TRBV12-3/TRBV12-4
clone size: medium-sized
J gene: TRBJ1-2
D gene: TRBD1
CDR3 DNA: TGTGCCAGCAAGTTGACAGGGTGGGGCTACACCTTC
CDR3 protein: CASKLTGWGYTF

V gene: TRBV12-3/TRBV12-4
clone size: medium-sized
J gene: TRBJ1-2
D gene: .
CDR3 DNA: TGTGCCAGCAGTTTAGGCGTTCCAGGGGAATCCTATGGCTACACCTTC
CDR3 protein: CASSLGVPGESYGYTF

V gene: TRBV12-3/TRBV12-4
clone size: large
J gene: TRBJ1-2
D gene: .
CDR3 DNA: TGTGCCAGCAGTTTAGACGCGGGTAACTATGGCTACACCTTC
CDR3 protein: CASSLDAGNYGYTF

V gene: TRBV12-3/TRBV12-4
clone size: medium-sized
J gene: TRBJ1-2
D gene: .
CDR3 DNA: TGTGCCAGCAGTGGGGCGGGGTCGAATAACTATGGCTACACCTTC
CDR3 protein: CASSGAGSNNYGYTF

V gene: TRBV12-3/TRBV12-4
clone size: large
J gene: TRBJ1-2
D gene: .
CDR3 DNA: TGTGCCAGCAGGACCCCAGGGGACTATGGCTACACCTTC
CDR3 protein: CASRTPGDYGYTF

V gene: TRBV12-3/TRBV12-4
clone size: few
J gene: TRBJ1-2
D gene: .
CDR3 DNA: TGTGCCAGCAGCGACAGGTTCGGCTACACCTTC
CDR3 protein: CASSDRFGYTF

V gene: TRBV12-3/TRBV12-4
clone size: medium-sized
J gene: TRBJ1-2
D gene: .
CDR3 DNA: TGTGCCAGCAGGTTCACAGGGATCGATGGCTACACCTTC
CDR3 protein: CASRFTGIDGYTF

V gene: TRBV12-3/TRBV12-4
clone size: medium-sized
J gene: TRBJ1-2
D gene: .
CDR3 DNA: TGTGCCAGCAGTTTTGGACGGAGGGGCTACACCTTC
CDR3 protein: CASSFGRRGYTF

V gene: TRBV12-3/TRBV12-4
clone size: many
J gene: TRBJ1-2
D gene: .
CDR3 DNA: TGTGCCAGCAGTTTAGAGAGGGTCTGGAGGCGGAGCTATGGCTACACCTTC
CDR3 protein: CASSLERVWRRSYGYTF

V gene: TRBV12-3/TRBV12-4
clone size: large
J gene: TRBJ1-2
D gene: .
CDR3 DNA: TGTGCCAGCAGTTTAGCGCTTGGCGGACTATGGGGCTACACCTTC
CDR3 protein: CASSLALGGLWGYTF

V gene: TRBV12-3/TRBV12-4
clone size: .
J gene: TRBJ1-2
D gene: .
CDR3 DNA: TGTGCCAGCAGTCGGTCGACGGCGAACTATGGCTACACCTTC
CDR3 protein: CASSRSTANYGYTF

V gene: TRBV12-3/TRBV12-4
clone size: medium-sized
J gene: TRBJ1-2
D gene: .
CDR3 DNA: TGTGCCAGCTGGGGCAGCGGCGATGGCTACACCTTC
CDR3 protein: CASWGSGDGYTF

V gene: TRBV12-3/TRBV12-4
clone size: medium-sized
J gene: TRBJ1-2
D gene: TRBD1
CDR3 DNA: TGTGCCAGCCACAGGGGCGCGGGCTATGGCTACACCTTC
CDR3 protein: CASHRGAGYGYTF

V gene: TRBV12-3/TRBV12-4
clone size: large
J gene: TRBJ1-2
D gene: .
CDR3 DNA: TGTGCCAGCAGTTTAGCCGGGATTAGCTATGGCTACACCTTC
CDR3 protein: CASSLAGISYGYTF

V gene: TRBV12-3/TRBV12-4
clone size: many
J gene: TRBJ1-2
D gene: .
CDR3 DNA: TGTGCCAGCAATTATGGCTACACCTTC
CDR3 protein: CASNYGYTF

V gene: TRBV12-3/TRBV12-4
clone size: many
J gene: TRBJ1-2
D gene: TRBD1
CDR3 DNA: TGTGCCAGCAGTCGAGGGACAGGGTATGGCTACACCTTC
CDR3 protein: CASSRGTGYGYTF

V gene: TRBV12-3/TRBV12-4
clone size: medium-sized
J gene: TRBJ1-2
D gene: .
CDR3 DNA: TGTGCCAGCATTCTGACGGGATTTAACTATGGCTACACCTTC
CDR3 protein: CASILTGFNYGYTF

V gene: TRBV12-3/TRBV12-4
clone size: many
J gene: TRBJ1-2
D gene: .
CDR3 DNA: TGTGCCAGCAGTTTTACGAGGGACTATGGCTACACCTTC
CDR3 protein: CASSFTRDYGYTF